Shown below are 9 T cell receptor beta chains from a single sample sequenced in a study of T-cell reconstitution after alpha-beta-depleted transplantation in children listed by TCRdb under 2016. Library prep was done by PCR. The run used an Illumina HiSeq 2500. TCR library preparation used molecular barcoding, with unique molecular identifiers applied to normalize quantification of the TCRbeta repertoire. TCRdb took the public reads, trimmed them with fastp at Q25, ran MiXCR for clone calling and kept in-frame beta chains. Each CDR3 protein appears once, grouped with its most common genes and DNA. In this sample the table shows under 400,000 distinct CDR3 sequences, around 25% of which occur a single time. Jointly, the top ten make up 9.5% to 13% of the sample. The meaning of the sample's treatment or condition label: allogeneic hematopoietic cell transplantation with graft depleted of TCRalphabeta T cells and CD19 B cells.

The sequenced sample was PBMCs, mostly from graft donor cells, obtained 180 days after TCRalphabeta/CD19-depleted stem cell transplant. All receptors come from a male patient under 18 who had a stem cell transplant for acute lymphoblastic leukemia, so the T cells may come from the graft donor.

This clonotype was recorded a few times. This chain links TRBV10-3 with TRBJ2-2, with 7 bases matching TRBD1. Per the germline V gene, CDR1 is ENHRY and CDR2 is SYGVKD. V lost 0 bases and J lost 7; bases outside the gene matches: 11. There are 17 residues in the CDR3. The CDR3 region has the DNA TGTGCCATCAGTGAGTCCAGCAAAGCCAGGGGGATCGGGGAGCTGTTTTTT. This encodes CAISESSKARGIGELFF.

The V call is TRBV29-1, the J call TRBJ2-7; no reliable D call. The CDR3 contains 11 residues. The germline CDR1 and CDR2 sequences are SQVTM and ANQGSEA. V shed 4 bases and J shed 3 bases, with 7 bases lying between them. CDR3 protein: CSVVGNYEQYF. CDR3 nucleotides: TGCAGCGTTGTGGGAAACTACGAGCAGTACTTC.

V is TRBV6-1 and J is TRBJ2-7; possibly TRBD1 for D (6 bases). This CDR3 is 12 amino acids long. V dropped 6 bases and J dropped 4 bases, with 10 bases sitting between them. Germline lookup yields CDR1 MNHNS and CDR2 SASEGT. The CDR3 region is CASREQGYEQYF. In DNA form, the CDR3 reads TGTGCCAGCAGGGAACAGGGTTACGAGCAGTACTTC.

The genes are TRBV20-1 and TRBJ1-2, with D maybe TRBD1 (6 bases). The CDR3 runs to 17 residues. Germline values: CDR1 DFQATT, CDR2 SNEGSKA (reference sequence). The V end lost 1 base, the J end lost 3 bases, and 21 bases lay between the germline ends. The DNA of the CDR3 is TGCAGTGCTAGAGTCTGGGGGCGCGGGGGCACAGACTATGGCTACACCTTC. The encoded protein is CSARVWGRGGTDYGYTF.

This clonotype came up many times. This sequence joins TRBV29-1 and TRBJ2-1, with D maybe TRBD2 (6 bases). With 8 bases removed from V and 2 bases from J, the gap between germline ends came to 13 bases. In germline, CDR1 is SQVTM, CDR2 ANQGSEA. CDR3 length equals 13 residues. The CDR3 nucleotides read TGCAGCATTTGGGTAGCGGCCTACAATGAGCAGTTCTTC. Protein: CSIWVAAYNEQFF.

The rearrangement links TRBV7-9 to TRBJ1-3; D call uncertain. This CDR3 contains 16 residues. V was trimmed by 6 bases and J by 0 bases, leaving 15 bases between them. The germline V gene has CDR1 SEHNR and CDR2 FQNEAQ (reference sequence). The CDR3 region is CASSYVGYLSGNTIYF. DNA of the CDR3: TGTGCCAGCAGTTACGTCGGGTACCTCTCTGGAAACACCATATATTTT.

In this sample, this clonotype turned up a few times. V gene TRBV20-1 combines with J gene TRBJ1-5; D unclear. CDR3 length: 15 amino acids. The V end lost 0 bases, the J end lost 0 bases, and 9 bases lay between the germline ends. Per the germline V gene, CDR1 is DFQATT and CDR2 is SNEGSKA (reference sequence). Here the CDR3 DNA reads TGCAGTGCTAGAGATGTTCAGACTAGCAATCAGCCCCAGCATTTT. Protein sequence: CSARDVQTSNQPQHF.

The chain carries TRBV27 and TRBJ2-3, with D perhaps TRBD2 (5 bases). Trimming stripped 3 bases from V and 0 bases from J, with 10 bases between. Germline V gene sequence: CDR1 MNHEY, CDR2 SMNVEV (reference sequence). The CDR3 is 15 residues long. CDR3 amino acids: CASSLEAVSTDTQYF. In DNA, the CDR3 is TGTGCCAGCAGTTTGGAAGCGGTTAGCACAGATACGCAGTATTTT.

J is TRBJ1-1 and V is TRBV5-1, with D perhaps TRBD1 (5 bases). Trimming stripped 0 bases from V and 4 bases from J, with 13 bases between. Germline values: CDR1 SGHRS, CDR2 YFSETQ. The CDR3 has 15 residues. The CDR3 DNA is TGCGCCAGCAGCTTGGCCGGTCTGGGGGGCACTGAAGCTTTCTTT. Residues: CASSLAGLGGTEAFF.